The T cell receptor beta chain described here comes from a study of beta chain features in type 1 diabetes. Study-wide points: Type 1 diabetes patients had fewer VDJ junction insertions and more deletions. Type 1 diabetes patients had moderately but significantly shorter TCRB CDR3s in all four CD4+ subsets. Across patients, naive, central memory and Treg TCRB repertoires exhibited apparently greater similarity than was observed across healthy donors.

Expressed TCRB transcripts got sequenced, as all isolated RNA was reverse transcribed. Data came from immunoSEQ multiplex PCR; TCRdb stores just in-frame clones and leaves some out. Among hundreds of thousands of clones, approximately 14% were seen once, and the ten largest hold over 5.5%. CDR3 length: 12 amino acids. Per the germline V gene, CDR1 is LNHNV and CDR2 is YYDKDF (reference sequence). The V end lost 0 bases, the J end lost 5 bases, and 3 bases lay between the germline ends. This clone has a count of ten or more. Its antigen is undetermined. The sequencing sample was made of central memory CD4+ T cells from blood. This sequence originates from a man under 40 in good health. V gene TRBV15 combines with J gene TRBJ2-3; D ambiguous. The CDR3 region is CATSRDIDTQYF. CDR3 sequence (DNA): TGTGCCACCAGCAGAGATATAGATACGCAGTATTTT.